Below are 4 T cell receptor beta chains sequenced from a single sample in a study of T-cell memory formation after mild COVID-19. MiXCR was run by TCRdb on the 5' RACE reads, yielding one entry per CDR3 protein. The data show 580,000 or so distinct CDR3 sequences, around a sixth seen once. Sequencing was carried out using PBMCs or a T cell subset sorted from them (not recorded which). The receptors come from an adult woman who had mild COVID-19 (a few samples of this study predate the infection). Cell type and time point are not known.

The chain has TRBV6-1 and TRBJ1-2; 9 bases are a match to TRBD1. CDR1 MNHNS and CDR2 SASEGT come from the germline V gene. V was pared by 6 bases and J by 8 bases, with 7 bases of the junction left unmatched. The CDR3 spans 13 residues. CDR3 DNA: TGTGCCAGCAGAACAGGGGGCGCGGGGGGCTACACCTTC. This gives the protein CASRTGGAGGYTF.

The chain joins TRBV7-9 to TRBJ2-5, with D possibly matching TRBD1 (6 bases). V was cut by 3 bases and J by 7 bases, with 9 bases left in between. The CDR3 loop spans 12 amino acids. From germline, CDR1 is SEHNR and CDR2 FQNEAQ (reference sequence). CDR3 amino acids: CASSLDSWTQYF. In DNA, the CDR3 is TGTGCCAGCAGCTTGGACAGTTGGACCCAGTACTTC. The variable domain in full, completed from reference TRBV7-9 and TRBJ2-5, reads DTGVSQNPRHKITKRGQNVTFRCDPISEHNRLYWYRQTLGQGPEFLTYFQNEAQLEKSRLLSDRFSAERPKGSFSTLEIQRTEQGDSAMYLCASSLDSWTQYFGPGTRLLVL.

This clonotype was observed a handful of times. The J gene is TRBJ1-1, the V gene TRBV5-1; maybe TRBD1 (6 bases). Trimming shortened V by 0 bases and J by 3 bases, and 9 bases separated the two germline ends. This CDR3 is 14 amino acids long. CDR1 is SGHRS, CDR2 YFSETQ, per germline. The CDR3 region is CASSLDRADTEAFF. CDR3 nucleotide sequence: TGCGCCAGCAGCTTGGACAGGGCGGACACTGAAGCTTTCTTT.

V gene TRBV11-2 combines with J gene TRBJ2-6, with TRBD2 as a possible D gene (7 bases). The germline V and J ends were trimmed by 1 base and 6 bases, with 22 bases remaining between them. Per the germline V gene, CDR1 is SGHAT and CDR2 is FQNNGV. The CDR3 length is 19 residues. Written as DNA, the CDR3 is TGTGCCAGCAGCTTAGGATTTCGGGGGGCGGTAATAGAGGCCAACGTCCTGACTTTC. Protein: CASSLGFRGAVIEANVLTF.